This T cell receptor (beta chain) was sequenced in a study of T cell repertoires in cytomegalovirus infection. General observations from the study: Clonotypes of TCR beta that were HLA-C-restricted and CMV-specific dominated the ex vivo response. Summed frequency of shared TCR beta families picked out CMV carriers who also had the relevant HLA.

TCRdb recomputed calls from the reads with MiXCR, one row per CDR3 protein. The sample lists fewer than 30,000 distinct CDR3 sequences; under 20% were seen once. This clonotype was found many times. Its antigen is currently unknown. This CDR3 is 11 amino acids long. Trimming cost V 5 bases and J 5 bases, with 4 bases left between them. The V gene's germline CDR1 is MNHEY and CDR2 SMNVEV (reference sequence). Specimen: CD8+ T cells from cultured PBMCs, collected from culture after CMV antigen stimulation. The chain couples TRBV27 to TRBJ2-1; D remains ambiguous. This sequence originates from a human donor in good health (CMV status not recorded). Some clones in this sample may be carry-over from other donors' samples. The CDR3: CASSAHNEQFF. The CDR3 coding sequence is TGTGCCAGCAGTGCGCACAATGAGCAGTTCTTC.